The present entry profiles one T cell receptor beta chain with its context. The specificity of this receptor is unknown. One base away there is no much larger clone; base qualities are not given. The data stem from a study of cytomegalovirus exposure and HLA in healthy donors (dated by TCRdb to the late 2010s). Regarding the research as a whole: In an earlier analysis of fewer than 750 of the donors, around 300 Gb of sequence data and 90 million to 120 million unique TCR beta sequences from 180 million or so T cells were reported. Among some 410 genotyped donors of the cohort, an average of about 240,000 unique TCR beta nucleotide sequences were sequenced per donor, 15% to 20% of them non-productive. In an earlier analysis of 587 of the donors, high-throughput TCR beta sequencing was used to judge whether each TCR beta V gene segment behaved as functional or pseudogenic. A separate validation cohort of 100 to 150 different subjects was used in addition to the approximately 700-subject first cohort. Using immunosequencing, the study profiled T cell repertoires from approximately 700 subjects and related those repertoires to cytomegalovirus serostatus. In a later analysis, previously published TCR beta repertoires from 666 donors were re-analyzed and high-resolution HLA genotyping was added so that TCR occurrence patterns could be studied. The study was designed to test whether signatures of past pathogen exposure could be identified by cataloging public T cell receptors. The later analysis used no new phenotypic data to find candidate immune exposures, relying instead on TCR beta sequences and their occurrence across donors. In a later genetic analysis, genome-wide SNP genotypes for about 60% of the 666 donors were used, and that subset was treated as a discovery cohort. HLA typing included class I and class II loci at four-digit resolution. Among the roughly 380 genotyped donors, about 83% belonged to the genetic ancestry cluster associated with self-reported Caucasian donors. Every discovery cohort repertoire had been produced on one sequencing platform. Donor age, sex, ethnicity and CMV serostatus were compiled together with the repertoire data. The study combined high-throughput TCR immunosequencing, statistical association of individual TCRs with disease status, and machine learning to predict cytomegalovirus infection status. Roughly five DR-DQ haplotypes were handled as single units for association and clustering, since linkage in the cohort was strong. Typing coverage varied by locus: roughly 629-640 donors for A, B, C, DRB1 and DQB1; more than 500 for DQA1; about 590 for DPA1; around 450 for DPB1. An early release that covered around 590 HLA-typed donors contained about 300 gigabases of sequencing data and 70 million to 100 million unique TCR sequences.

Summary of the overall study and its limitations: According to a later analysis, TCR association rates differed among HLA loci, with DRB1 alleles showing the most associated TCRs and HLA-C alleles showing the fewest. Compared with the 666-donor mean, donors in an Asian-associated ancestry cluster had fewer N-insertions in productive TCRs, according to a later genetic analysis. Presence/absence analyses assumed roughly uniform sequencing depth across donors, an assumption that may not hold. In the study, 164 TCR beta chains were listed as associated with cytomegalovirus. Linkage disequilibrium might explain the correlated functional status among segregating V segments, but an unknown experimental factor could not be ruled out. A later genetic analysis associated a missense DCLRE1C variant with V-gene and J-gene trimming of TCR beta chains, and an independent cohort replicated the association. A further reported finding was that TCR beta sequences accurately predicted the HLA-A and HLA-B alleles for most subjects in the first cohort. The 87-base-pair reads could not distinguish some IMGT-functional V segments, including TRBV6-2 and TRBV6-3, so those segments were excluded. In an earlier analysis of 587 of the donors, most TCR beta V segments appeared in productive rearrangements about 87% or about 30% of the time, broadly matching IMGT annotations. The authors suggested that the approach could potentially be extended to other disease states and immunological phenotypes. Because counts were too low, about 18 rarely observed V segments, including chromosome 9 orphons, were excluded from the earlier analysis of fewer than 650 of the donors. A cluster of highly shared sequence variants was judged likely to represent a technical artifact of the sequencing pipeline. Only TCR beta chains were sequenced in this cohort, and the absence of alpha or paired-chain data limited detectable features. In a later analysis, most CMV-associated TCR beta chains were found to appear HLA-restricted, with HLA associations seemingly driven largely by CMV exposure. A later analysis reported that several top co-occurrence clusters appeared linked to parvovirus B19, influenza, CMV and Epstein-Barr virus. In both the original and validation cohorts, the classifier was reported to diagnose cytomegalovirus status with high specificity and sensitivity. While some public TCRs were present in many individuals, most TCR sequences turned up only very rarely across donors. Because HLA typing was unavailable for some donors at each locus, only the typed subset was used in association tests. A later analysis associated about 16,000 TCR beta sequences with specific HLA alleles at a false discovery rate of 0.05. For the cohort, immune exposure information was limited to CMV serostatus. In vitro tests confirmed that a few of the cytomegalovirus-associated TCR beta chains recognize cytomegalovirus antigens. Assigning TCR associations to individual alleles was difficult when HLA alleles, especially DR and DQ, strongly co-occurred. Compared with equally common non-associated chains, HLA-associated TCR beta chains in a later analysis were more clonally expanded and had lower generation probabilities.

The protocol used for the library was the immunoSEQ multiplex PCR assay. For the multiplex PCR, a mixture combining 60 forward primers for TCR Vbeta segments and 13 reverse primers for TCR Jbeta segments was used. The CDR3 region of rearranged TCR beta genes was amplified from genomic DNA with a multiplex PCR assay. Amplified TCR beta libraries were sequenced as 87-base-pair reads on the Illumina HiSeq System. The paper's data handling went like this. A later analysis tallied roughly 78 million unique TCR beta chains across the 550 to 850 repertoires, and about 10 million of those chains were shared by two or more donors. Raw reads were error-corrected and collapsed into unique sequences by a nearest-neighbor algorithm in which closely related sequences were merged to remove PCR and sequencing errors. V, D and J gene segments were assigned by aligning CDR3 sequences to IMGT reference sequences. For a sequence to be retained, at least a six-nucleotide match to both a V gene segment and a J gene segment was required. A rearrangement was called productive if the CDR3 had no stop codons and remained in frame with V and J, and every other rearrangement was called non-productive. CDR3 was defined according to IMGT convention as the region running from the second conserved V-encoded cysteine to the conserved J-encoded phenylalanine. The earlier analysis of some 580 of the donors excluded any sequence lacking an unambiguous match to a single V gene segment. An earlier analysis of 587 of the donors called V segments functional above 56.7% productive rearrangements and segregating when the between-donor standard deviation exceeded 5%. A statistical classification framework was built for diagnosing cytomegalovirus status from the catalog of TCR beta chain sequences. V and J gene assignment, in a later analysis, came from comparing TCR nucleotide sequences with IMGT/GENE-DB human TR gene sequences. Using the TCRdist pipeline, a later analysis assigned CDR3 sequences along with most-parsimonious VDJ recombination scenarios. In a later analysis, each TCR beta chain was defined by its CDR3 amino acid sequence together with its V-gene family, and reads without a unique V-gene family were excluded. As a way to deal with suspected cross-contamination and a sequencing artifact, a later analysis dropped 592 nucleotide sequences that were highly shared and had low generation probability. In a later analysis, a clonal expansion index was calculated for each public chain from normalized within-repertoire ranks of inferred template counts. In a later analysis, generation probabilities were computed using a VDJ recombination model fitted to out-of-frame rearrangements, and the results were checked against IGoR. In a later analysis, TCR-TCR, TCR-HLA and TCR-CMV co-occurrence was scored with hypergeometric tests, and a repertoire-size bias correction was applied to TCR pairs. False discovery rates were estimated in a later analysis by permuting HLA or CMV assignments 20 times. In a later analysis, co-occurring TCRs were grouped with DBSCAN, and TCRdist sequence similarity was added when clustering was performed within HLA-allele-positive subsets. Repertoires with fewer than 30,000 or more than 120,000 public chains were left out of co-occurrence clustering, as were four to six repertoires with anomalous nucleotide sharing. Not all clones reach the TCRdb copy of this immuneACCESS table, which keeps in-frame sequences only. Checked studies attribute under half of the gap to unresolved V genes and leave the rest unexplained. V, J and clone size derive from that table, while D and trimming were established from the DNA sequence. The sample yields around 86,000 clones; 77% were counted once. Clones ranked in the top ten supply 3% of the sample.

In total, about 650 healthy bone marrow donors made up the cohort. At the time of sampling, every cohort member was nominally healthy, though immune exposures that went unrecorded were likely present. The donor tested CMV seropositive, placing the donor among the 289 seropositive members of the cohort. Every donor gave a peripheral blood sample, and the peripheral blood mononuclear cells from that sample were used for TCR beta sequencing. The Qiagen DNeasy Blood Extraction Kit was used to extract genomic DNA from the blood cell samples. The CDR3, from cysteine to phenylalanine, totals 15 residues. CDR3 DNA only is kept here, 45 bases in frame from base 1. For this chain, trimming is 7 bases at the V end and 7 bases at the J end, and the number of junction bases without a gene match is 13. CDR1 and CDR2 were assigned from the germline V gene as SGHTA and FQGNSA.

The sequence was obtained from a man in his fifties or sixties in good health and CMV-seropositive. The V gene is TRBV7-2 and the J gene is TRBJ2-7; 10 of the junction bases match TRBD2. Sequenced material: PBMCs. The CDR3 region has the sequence CASMIAGGTFREQYF. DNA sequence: TGTGCCAGCATGATAGCGGGAGGAACGTTTCGGGAGCAGTACTTC.